This T cell receptor beta chain was sequenced for a study of T cells after yellow fever vaccination. Study-wide background: Low-cell-number fractions were prepared with SMART-Seq v4 Ultra Low Input.

Germline CDR1 reads SGHDT; CDR2 reads YYEEEE. The CDR3 sequence is 15 residues long. J lost 2 bases, V lost 2 bases, and 6 bases had no gene match. Using its own MiXCR run on the 5' RACE reads, TCRdb lists one record per CDR3 protein. Counted here are more than 300,000 distinct CDR3 sequences, over 8.5% occurring once; the ten biggest clones make up 3% to 4%. Worth noting for this clonotype: Its matching antigen is unknown.

Study results and limitations: Reappearance after the booster was seen for most primary-vaccination clones, at 95% to 97% CD4 and around 90% CD8.

V usage is TRBV5-6 and J usage is TRBJ2-5, with 7 nucleotides matching TRBD1. This TCR came from a man between 18 and 29 years old who received the YFV17D yellow fever vaccine. This specimen consisted of CD4+ T cells sorted from PBMCs, obtained 45 days after the yellow fever booster vaccination. The CDR3 DNA sequence: TGTGCCAGCAGCTTTCCGAGGGGGCGACAAGAGACCCAGTACTTC. It codes for CASSFPRGRQETQYF.